The clone carrying this T cell receptor (beta chain) was seen ten or more times. What it binds is not known. The V end was cut by 4 bases, the J end by 9 bases, with 13 bases between. Per the germline V gene, CDR1 is SEHNR and CDR2 is FQNEAQ (reference sequence). CDR3 size: 13 residues. This entry is derived from a study of identical twins. TCRdb re-called the 5' RACE reads with MiXCR, one entry per CDR3 protein. The sample holds 690,000 or so distinct CDR3 sequences, 8.5% to 9% seen once. Study results and limitations: The models gave estimates that fell short of the out-of-frame TCR alpha sharing seen in monozygotic twins. With beta out-of-frame sequences, excess sharing by twins was weaker.

Another study also made use of these data, one on yellow fever vaccine responses in identical twins.

The V and J genes are TRBV7-9 and TRBJ2-1; D may be TRBD1 or TRBD2 (5 bases each). The source material was PBMCs. This clonotype was obtained from a woman in her late teens or twenties in good health. The CDR3 DNA is TGTGCCAGCAGCTACCCCGGTGGGGGTGAGCAGTTCTTC. Residues: CASSYPGGGEQFF.